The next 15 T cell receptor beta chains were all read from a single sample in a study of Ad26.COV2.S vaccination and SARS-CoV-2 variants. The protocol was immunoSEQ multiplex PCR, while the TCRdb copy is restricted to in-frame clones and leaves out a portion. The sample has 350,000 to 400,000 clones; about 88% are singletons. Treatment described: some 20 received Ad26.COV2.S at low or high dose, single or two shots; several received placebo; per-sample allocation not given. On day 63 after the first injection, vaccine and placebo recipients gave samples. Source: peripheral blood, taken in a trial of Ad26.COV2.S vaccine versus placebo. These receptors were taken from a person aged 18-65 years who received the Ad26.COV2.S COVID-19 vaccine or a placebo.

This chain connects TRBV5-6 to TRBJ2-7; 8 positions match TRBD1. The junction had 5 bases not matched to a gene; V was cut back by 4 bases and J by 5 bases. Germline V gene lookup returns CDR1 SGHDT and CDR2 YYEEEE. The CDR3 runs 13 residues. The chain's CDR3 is CASSPLDRDEQYF. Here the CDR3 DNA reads TGTGCCAGCAGCCCACTGGACAGGGACGAGCAGTACTTC.

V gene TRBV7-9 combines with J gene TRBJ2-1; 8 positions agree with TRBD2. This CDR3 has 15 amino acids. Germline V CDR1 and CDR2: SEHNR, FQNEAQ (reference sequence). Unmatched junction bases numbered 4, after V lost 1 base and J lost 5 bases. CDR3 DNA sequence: TGTGCCAGCAGCTTAGTCGGGGGGGCACACAATGAGCAGTTCTTC. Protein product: CASSLVGGAHNEQFF.

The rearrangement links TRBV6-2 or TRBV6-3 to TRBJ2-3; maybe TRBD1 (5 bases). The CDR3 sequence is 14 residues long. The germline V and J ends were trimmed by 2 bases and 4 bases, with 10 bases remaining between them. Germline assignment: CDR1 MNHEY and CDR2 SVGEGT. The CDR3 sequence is CASSYQQGPDTQYF. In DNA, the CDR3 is TGTGCCAGCAGTTACCAGCAGGGCCCAGATACGCAGTATTTT.

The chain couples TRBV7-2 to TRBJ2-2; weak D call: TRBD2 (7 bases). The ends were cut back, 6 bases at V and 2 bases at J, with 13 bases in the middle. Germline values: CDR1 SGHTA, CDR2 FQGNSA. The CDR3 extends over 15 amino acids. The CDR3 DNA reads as TGTGCCAGCAGGGGGGGCGGGAGAAACACCGGGGAGCTGTTTTTT. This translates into CASRGGGRNTGELFF.

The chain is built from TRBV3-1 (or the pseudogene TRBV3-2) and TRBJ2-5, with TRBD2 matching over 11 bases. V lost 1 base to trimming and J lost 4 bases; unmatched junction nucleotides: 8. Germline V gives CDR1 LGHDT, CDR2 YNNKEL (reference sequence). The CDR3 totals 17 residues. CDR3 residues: CASSQGLAGPNVETQYF. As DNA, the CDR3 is TGTGCCAGCAGCCAAGGACTAGCGGGGCCGAATGTAGAGACCCAGTACTTC.

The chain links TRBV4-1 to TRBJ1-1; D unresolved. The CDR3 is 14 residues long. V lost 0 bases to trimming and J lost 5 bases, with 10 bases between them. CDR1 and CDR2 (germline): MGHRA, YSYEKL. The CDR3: CASSQEPGRTEAFF. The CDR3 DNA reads TGCGCCAGCAGCCAAGAGCCAGGTAGAACTGAAGCTTTCTTT.

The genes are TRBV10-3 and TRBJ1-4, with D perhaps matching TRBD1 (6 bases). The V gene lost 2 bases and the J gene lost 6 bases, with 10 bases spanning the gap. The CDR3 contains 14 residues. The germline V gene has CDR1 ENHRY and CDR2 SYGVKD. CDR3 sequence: CAISEKTGDEKLFF. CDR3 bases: TGTGCCATCAGTGAGAAGACAGGAGATGAAAAACTGTTTTTT.

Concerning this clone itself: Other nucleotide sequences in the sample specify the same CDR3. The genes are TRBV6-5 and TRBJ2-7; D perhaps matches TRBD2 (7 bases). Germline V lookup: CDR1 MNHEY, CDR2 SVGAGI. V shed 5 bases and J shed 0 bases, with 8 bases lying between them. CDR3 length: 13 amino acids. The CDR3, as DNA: TGTGCCAGCAGTAGGGGGGGCTCCTACGAGCAGTACTTC. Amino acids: CASSRGGSYEQYF.

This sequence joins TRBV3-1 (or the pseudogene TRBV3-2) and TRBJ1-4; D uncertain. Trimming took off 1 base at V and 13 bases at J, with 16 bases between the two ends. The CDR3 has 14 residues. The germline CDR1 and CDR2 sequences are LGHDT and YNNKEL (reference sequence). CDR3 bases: TGTGCCAGCAGCCAAGGGTTCTCCCAGTTGAGACTGTTTTTT. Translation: CASSQGFSQLRLFF.

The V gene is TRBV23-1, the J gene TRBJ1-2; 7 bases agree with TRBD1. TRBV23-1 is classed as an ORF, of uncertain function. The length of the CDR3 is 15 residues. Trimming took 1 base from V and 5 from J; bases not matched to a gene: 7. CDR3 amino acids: CASSQFRGQRYGYTF. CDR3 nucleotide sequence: TGCGCCAGCAGTCAATTCAGGGGACAGCGGTATGGCTACACCTTC.

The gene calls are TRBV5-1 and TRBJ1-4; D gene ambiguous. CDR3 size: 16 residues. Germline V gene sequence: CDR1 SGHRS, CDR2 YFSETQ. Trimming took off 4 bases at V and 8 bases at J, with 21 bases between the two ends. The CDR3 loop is CASSIDGASGGEKLFF. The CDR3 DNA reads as TGCGCCAGCAGCATCGACGGCGCCTCGGGTGGAGAAAAACTGTTTTTT.

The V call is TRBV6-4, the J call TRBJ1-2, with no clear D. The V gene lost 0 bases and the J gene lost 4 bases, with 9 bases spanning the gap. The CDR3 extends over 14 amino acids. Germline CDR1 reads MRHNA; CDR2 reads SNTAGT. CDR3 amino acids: CASSDSTGLYGYTF. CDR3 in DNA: TGTGCCAGCAGTGACTCGACGGGCCTCTATGGCTACACCTTC.

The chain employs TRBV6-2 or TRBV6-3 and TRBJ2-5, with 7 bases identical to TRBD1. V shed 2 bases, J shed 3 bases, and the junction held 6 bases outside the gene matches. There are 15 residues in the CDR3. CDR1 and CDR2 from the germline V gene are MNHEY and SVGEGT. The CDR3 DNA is TGTGCCAGCAGTTACCCCGGGACAGCGAAAGAGACCCAGTACTTC. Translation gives CASSYPGTAKETQYF.

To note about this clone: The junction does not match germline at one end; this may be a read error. In DNA form, the CDR3 reads TGTGCCAGCAGCGAAATACTAGCGGGGGGGCTCTTC. Amino acids: CASSEILAGGLF. The rearrangement joins TRBV7-9 to TRBJ2-7; 13 nucleotides align to TRBD2. Germline-derived CDR1 and CDR2 are SEHNR and FQNEAQ (reference sequence). The CDR3 covers 12 residues. Variable domain in full (rest from reference TRBV7-9 and TRBJ2-7): DTGVSQNPRHKITKRGQNVTFRCDPISEHNRLYWYRQTLGQGPEFLTYFQNEAQLEKSRLLSDRFSAERPKGSFSTLEIQRTEQGDSAMYLCASSEILAGGLFGPGTRLTVT.

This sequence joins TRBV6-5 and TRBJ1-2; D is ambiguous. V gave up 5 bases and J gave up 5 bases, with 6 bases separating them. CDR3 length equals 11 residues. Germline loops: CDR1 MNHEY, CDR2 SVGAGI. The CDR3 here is CASSPSYGYTF. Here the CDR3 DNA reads TGTGCCAGCAGTCCCAGTTATGGCTACACCTTC.